This T cell receptor beta chain was obtained from a study of cytomegalovirus exposure and HLA in healthy donors (dated by TCRdb to the late 2010s). About the study as a whole: According to an earlier analysis of a few hundred of the donors, some 180 million T cells yielded approximately 120 million unique TCR beta sequences and roughly 280 Gb of sequence data. Approximately 310 gigabases of sequencing data and 78 million or so unique TCR sequences were included in an early release covering about 620 HLA-typed donors. Among the roughly 400 genotyped donors, approximately 82% belonged to the genetic ancestry cluster associated with self-reported Caucasian donors. The study aimed to test whether signatures of past pathogen exposure could be identified by cataloging public T cell receptors. The T cell repertoires of around 730 subjects were profiled by immunosequencing and related to cytomegalovirus serostatus. Along with the approximately 700-subject first cohort, a separate validation cohort of around 120 different subjects was used. To predict cytomegalovirus infection status, the study brought together high-throughput TCR immunosequencing, statistical association of individual TCRs with disease status, and machine learning. In a later analysis, previously published TCR beta repertoires from fewer than 750 donors were re-analyzed and high-resolution HLA genotyping was added so that TCR occurrence patterns could be studied. In the later analysis, no new phenotypic data were used to find candidate immune exposures; instead, reliance was placed on TCR beta sequences and their occurrence across donors. In an earlier analysis of 500 to 650 of the donors, high-throughput TCR beta sequencing was used to judge whether each TCR beta V gene segment behaved as functional or pseudogenic. Donor age, sex, ethnicity and CMV serostatus were compiled alongside the repertoire data. Genome-wide SNP genotypes for about 55% of the 666 donors were used in a later genetic analysis, which treated that subset as a discovery cohort. All discovery cohort repertoires had been generated using a single sequencing platform. HLA typing included class I and class II loci at four-digit resolution. The number of donors typed differed by locus, with about 620-630 for A, B, C, DRB1 and DQB1, roughly 550 for DQA1, approximately 570 for DPA1, and some 470 for DPB1. About five DR-DQ haplotypes were treated as single units for association and clustering because of strong linkage in the cohort. Among roughly 400 genotyped donors of the cohort, an average of roughly 240,000 unique TCR beta nucleotide sequences were sequenced per donor, roughly a sixth of them non-productive. Points the paper makes about the study in general: In a later genetic analysis, fewer N-insertions in productive TCRs were reported among donors in an Asian-associated ancestry cluster than the roughly 700-donor mean. At a false discovery rate of 0.05, a later analysis linked 15,000 to 20,000 TCR beta sequences to specific HLA alleles. Compared with equally common non-associated chains, HLA-associated TCR beta chains in a later analysis were more clonally expanded and had lower generation probabilities. The authors suggested that the approach could potentially be generalized to other disease states and immunological phenotypes. Fewer than 20 rarely observed V segments, including chromosome 9 orphons, were excluded from the earlier analysis of several hundred of the donors because counts were too low. Sequencing depth was assumed to be roughly uniform across donors in the presence/absence analyses, though that assumption may not hold. Some IMGT-functional V segments, including TRBV6-2 and TRBV6-3, could not be distinguished by the 87-base-pair reads and were therefore excluded. Several of the top co-occurrence clusters appeared to be linked to parvovirus B19, influenza, CMV and Epstein-Barr virus, according to a later analysis. In a later analysis, most CMV-associated TCR beta chains were found to appear HLA-restricted, with HLA associations seemingly driven largely by CMV exposure. A further reported finding was that TCR beta sequences accurately predicted the HLA-A and HLA-B alleles for most subjects in the first cohort. Because HLA typing was unavailable for some donors at each locus, only the typed subset was used in association tests. The study gave a list of roughly 150 TCR beta chains associated with cytomegalovirus. Three of the identified cytomegalovirus-associated TCR beta chains were confirmed in vitro to be specific for cytomegalovirus antigens. In an earlier analysis of 587 of the donors, most TCR beta V segments appeared in productive rearrangements about 90% or about 30% of the time, broadly matching IMGT annotations. Strong co-occurrence of HLA alleles, especially DR and DQ, made assigning TCR associations to individual alleles difficult. In this cohort, only TCR beta chains were sequenced, and detectable features were limited by the absence of alpha or paired-chain data. CMV serostatus was the only immune exposure information available for the cohort. V-gene and J-gene trimming of TCR beta chains was associated with a missense DCLRE1C variant in a later genetic analysis, and the association was replicated in an independent cohort. The classifier was reported to diagnose cytomegalovirus status with high specificity and sensitivity in both the original cohort and the validation cohort. According to a later analysis, TCR association rates differed among HLA loci, with DRB1 alleles showing the most associated TCRs and HLA-C alleles showing the fewest. Linkage disequilibrium might explain the correlated functional status among segregating V segments, but an unknown experimental factor could not be ruled out. The sequencing pipeline was judged likely to have produced a cluster of highly shared sequence variants as a technical artifact. Across donors, most TCR sequences were observed very rarely, whereas some public TCRs were present in many individuals.

Its CDR3 holds 14 amino acids, cysteine through phenylalanine. The sequence is cut down to CDR3 DNA, 42 bases in frame from base 1. V loses 7 bases of germline sequence and J loses 0 bases, and the interval between the two ends is 13 bases. The germline V gene provides CDR1 WSHSY and CDR2 SAAADI. In its sample, this clone was seen many times. No antigen is known for it. Base qualities are missing; no much larger clone stands one base away. Library preparation employed the immunoSEQ multiplex PCR assay. A mixture of 60 forward primers for TCR Vbeta segments and 13 reverse primers for TCR Jbeta segments was used in the multiplex PCR. Amplification of the CDR3 region of rearranged TCR beta genes was performed with a multiplex PCR assay on genomic DNA. On the Illumina HiSeq System, the amplified TCR beta libraries were sequenced as 87-base-pair reads. Per the source publication's procedure: A later analysis counted around 72 million unique TCR beta chains across the 666 repertoires, and around 12 million of these chains were shared by at least two donors. A nearest-neighbor algorithm error-corrected the raw reads and collapsed the reads into unique sequences, merging closely related sequences to remove PCR and sequencing errors. Alignment of CDR3 sequences to IMGT reference sequences was used to assign V, D and J gene segments. For a sequence to be retained, a match of at least six nucleotides to both a V gene segment and a J gene segment was required. A rearrangement was called productive if the CDR3 had no stop codons and remained in frame with V and J, and every other rearrangement was called non-productive. Following IMGT convention, CDR3 was defined as the stretch from the second conserved V-encoded cysteine up to the conserved J-encoded phenylalanine. The earlier analysis of 500 to 750 of the donors excluded any sequence lacking an unambiguous match to a single V gene segment. An earlier analysis of some 610 of the donors called V segments functional above 56.7% productive rearrangements and segregating when the between-donor standard deviation exceeded 5%. To diagnose cytomegalovirus status from the catalog of TCR beta chain sequences, a statistical classification framework was built. V and J gene assignment, in a later analysis, came from comparing TCR nucleotide sequences with IMGT/GENE-DB human TR gene sequences. In a later analysis, CDR3 sequences and most-parsimonious VDJ recombination scenarios were assigned using the TCRdist pipeline. A later analysis defined each TCR beta chain by its CDR3 amino acid sequence plus V-gene family, and excluded reads lacking a unique V-gene family. A later analysis removed several hundred highly shared, low-generation-probability nucleotide sequences to deal with suspected cross-contamination and a sequencing artifact. For each public chain, a later analysis derived a clonal expansion index from normalized ranks of inferred template counts within each repertoire. In a later analysis, generation probabilities were computed using a VDJ recombination model fitted to out-of-frame rearrangements, and the results were checked against IGoR. In a later analysis, hypergeometric tests were used to score TCR-TCR, TCR-HLA and TCR-CMV co-occurrence, with a repertoire-size bias correction applied to TCR pairs. To estimate false discovery rates, a later analysis permuted the HLA or CMV assignments 20 times. In a later analysis, co-occurring TCRs were grouped using DBSCAN, and TCRdist sequence similarity was added for clustering within HLA-allele-positive subsets. Repertoires with fewer than 30,000 or more than 120,000 public chains were left out of co-occurrence clustering, as were about five repertoires with anomalous nucleotide sharing. Entries here come from immuneACCESS through TCRdb and include only in-frame sequences with V and J called. Some clones fail to appear in such tables; in the studies checked, an unresolved V gene covers under half of the shortfall, and the cause of the remainder is unknown. V and J calls and clone size come straight from that table; D and trimming were deduced from the DNA. Recorded for this sample are 150,000 to 250,000 clones; approximately 85% of them occurred a single time. The ten largest clones capture under 7.5% of the sample.

The cohort consisted of 666 healthy bone marrow donors. At the time of sampling, all cohort members were nominally healthy, though unrecorded immune exposures were likely present. The donor was CMV seropositive and belonged to the group of 270 or so seropositive cohort members. A peripheral blood sample was collected from each donor, and TCR beta sequencing was performed on peripheral blood mononuclear cells. Genomic DNA was extracted from the blood cell samples with the Qiagen DNeasy Blood Extraction Kit. Sequenced input: PBMCs. This TCR was recovered from a woman between 45 and 65 years old in good health and CMV-seropositive. The rearranged chain carries TRBV10-2 and TRBJ2-7; a confident D gene designation cannot be given. DNA sequence: TGCGCCAGCACCTCAAACACCGACTCCTACGAGCAGTACTTC. The translation is CASTSNTDSYEQYF.